Shown below are 30 T cell receptor beta chains from a single sample sequenced in a study of type 1 regulatory T cells. What these receptors recognize is not known. Each CDR3 protein is one row after TCRdb ran MiXCR on the reads. The profile covers roughly 46,000 distinct CDR3 sequences, with 9% to 15% appearing a single time and around 7.5% taken by the ten largest. The sequenced sample was cultured non-Tr1 T cells, either the whole culture or a sorted T cell fraction (not recorded which). The receptors shown here come from a human donor in good health.

This rearrangement joins TRBV5-1 to TRBJ2-1, with a possible D match to TRBD2 (6 bases). Per germline, CDR1 SGHRS and CDR2 YFSETQ. Trimming cost V 5 bases and J 6 bases, with 12 bases left between them. The CDR3 spans 13 residues. CDR3 sequence reads: CASRSGSFNEQFF. The CDR3 DNA is TGCGCCAGCAGGTCCGGGAGTTTCAATGAGCAGTTCTTC.

This clonotype showed up many times. V usage is TRBV19 and J usage is TRBJ2-2, with D unresolved. Germline CDR1 reads LNHDA; CDR2 reads SQIVND (reference sequence). V gave up 10 bases and J gave up 6 bases, with 21 bases separating them. This CDR3 has 15 amino acids. The CDR3 loop reads CATKKTSSSAGELFF. CDR3 DNA sequence: TGTGCCACCAAAAAGACCTCTAGTTCTGCCGGGGAGCTGTTTTTT. Complete variable domain (other parts from reference TRBV19 and TRBJ2-2): DGGITQSPKYLFRKEGQNVTLSCEQNLNHDAMYWYRQDPGQGLRLIYYSQIVNDFQKGDIAEGYSVSREKKESFPLTVTSAQKNPTAFYLCATKKTSSSAGELFFGEGSRLTVL.

This clonotype was detected a few times. J is TRBJ2-4 and V is TRBV20-1; TRBD1 agrees at 7 bases. The CDR3 contains 17 residues. CDR1 is DFQATT and CDR2 is SNEGSKA in the germline V gene (reference sequence). V lost 5 bases and J lost 1; bases outside the gene matches: 14. The CDR3 sequence: CSAWLQGETRAKNIQYF. The DNA of the CDR3 is TGCAGTGCTTGGTTGCAGGGGGAAACTAGGGCCAAAAACATTCAGTACTTC.

This clonotype was seen a few times. The rearrangement links TRBV7-2 to TRBJ2-1; 12 bases fit TRBD2. CDR3 size: 16 residues. Germline loops: CDR1 SGHTA, CDR2 FQGNSA. The junction had 5 bases not matched to a gene; V was cut back by 6 bases and J by 2 bases. This chain's CDR3 is CASSRTSGMTYNEQFF. The CDR3 coding sequence is TGTGCCAGCAGTCGGACTAGCGGGATGACCTACAATGAGCAGTTCTTC.

Only a few counts were recorded for this clonotype. The J gene is TRBJ2-3, the V gene TRBV5-1; 9 bases agree with TRBD1. The germline CDR1 and CDR2 sequences are SGHRS and YFSETQ. Trimming cost V 3 bases and J 5 bases; bases outside gene matches: 13. The length of the CDR3 is 17 residues. In DNA form, the CDR3 reads TGCGCCAGCAGCTGGGACCAACAGGGGGCGAGGGAAGATACGCAGTATTTT. Translating gives CASSWDQQGAREDTQYF.

This clonotype was observed many times. This chain joins TRBV5-1 and TRBJ2-7; 9 bases align to TRBD1. V gave up 5 bases and J gave up 5 bases; unmatched junction bases: 5. Per the germline V gene, CDR1 is SGHRS and CDR2 is YFSETQ. The CDR3 extends over 13 amino acids. DNA for the CDR3: TGCGCCAGCAGATTGACAGGGGGAAACGAGCAGTACTTC. Encoded protein: CASRLTGGNEQYF.

This clonotype showed up many times. CDR3 protein: CASSPVASGTNEQFF. In DNA form, the CDR3 reads TGCGCCAGCAGCCCGGTGGCTAGCGGGACGAATGAGCAGTTCTTC. V usage is TRBV5-1 and J usage is TRBJ2-1; 9 nucleotides align to TRBD2. V gave up 4 bases and J gave up 7 bases; unmatched junction bases: 9. The CDR3 is 15 residues long. CDR1 is SGHRS, CDR2 YFSETQ, per germline. The full variable domain, completed using reference TRBV5-1 and TRBJ2-1, is KAGVTQTPRYLIKTRGQQVTLSCSPISGHRSVSWYQQTPGQGLQFLFEYFSETQRNKGNFPGRFSGRQFSNSRSEMNVSTLELGDSALYLCASSPVASGTNEQFFGPGTRLTVL.

The sample holds a few counts of this clonotype. The chain employs TRBV19 and TRBJ1-1; maybe TRBD1 (5 bases). CDR3 size: 12 residues. V lost 7 bases to trimming and J lost 1 base, with 7 bases between them. The germline CDR1 and CDR2 sequences are LNHDA and SQIVND (reference sequence). CDR3 in amino acids: CASTDRNTEAFF. The DNA for the CDR3 is TGTGCCAGTACCGACAGGAACACTGAAGCTTTCTTT.

The gene calls are TRBV29-1 and TRBJ2-5, with 8 bases lining up with TRBD1. Germline loops: CDR1 SQVTM, CDR2 ANQGSEA. The ends lost 6 bases at V and 2 bases at J; junction bases unmatched: 2. CDR3 size: 12 residues. DNA for the CDR3: TGCAGCGTGCGGACAGGGCAAGAGACCCAGTACTTC. This sequence encodes CSVRTGQETQYF.

This clonotype appeared many times. At one end the junction does not follow the germline gene, possibly because of a read error. The chain joins TRBV7-7 to TRBJ2-2, with 9 bases identical to TRBD2. Germline values: CDR1 SSHAT, CDR2 FNYEAQ (reference sequence). The CDR3 extends over 16 amino acids. In DNA form, the CDR3 reads TGTGCTAGCAGCCCCAGGACTAGCGCAAACACCGGGGAGCTGTTTTTT. It yields the protein CASSPRTSANTGELFF. Full variable domain (remainder filled in from reference TRBV7-7 and TRBJ2-2): GAGVSQSPRYKVTKRGQDVTLRCDPISSHATLYWYQQALGQGPEFLTYFNYEAQPDKSGLPSDRFSAERPEGSISTLTIQRTEQRDSAMYRCASSPRTSANTGELFFGEGSRLTVL.

The V and J genes are TRBV5-1 and TRBJ2-1; unclear D gene. Looked up from germline, CDR1 is SGHRS and CDR2 is YFSETQ. Between the trimmed V and J ends, which lost 0 bases and 3 bases, there was a span of 7 bases. The length of the CDR3 is 14 residues. The CDR3 is CASSLGQNYNEQFF. The CDR3 DNA is TGCGCCAGCAGCTTGGGGCAGAACTACAATGAGCAGTTCTTC.

Ten or more counts support this clonotype. The chain has TRBV5-1 and TRBJ2-1; D is unclear. Trimming took 4 bases from V and 5 from J, leaving 19 bases between them. Germline V CDR1 and CDR2: SGHRS, YFSETQ. The CDR3 loop spans 16 amino acids. The CDR3 spells CASSLSPTLSNNEQFF. The CDR3 region has the DNA TGCGCCAGCAGCCTTTCCCCAACCCTCTCAAACAATGAGCAGTTCTTC.

As for this clonotype: A much larger clone sits a single nucleotide away, making a read error possible. The J gene is TRBJ1-6, the V gene TRBV10-3; 7 bases line up with TRBD1. The V gene's germline CDR1 is ENHRY and CDR2 SYGVKD. The CDR3 runs 14 residues. For the CDR3, the DNA is TGTGCCGTCAGTGGGACAGACTATAATTCACCCCTCCACTTT. This encodes CAVSGTDYNSPLHF.

There are a few counts of this clonotype. The V gene is TRBV20-1, the J gene TRBJ1-1; 8 bases line up with TRBD1. The junction had 5 bases not matched to a gene; V was cut back by 5 bases and J by 0 bases. Germline values: CDR1 DFQATT, CDR2 SNEGSKA (reference sequence). The CDR3 length is 14 residues. The CDR3 is CSAGGQAVNTEAFF. In DNA, the CDR3 is TGCAGTGCTGGGGGACAGGCGGTGAACACTGAAGCTTTCTTT.

This clonotype was seen a few times. The chain employs TRBV5-1 and TRBJ2-3; a possible D gene is TRBD1 (6 bases). The CDR3 is 14 residues long. V lost 4 bases and J lost 2, with 11 bases in between. The germline CDR1 and CDR2 sequences are SGHRS and YFSETQ. DNA of the CDR3: TGCGCCAGCAGCCCACGGGACAACACAGATACGCAGTATTTT. Translating gives CASSPRDNTDTQYF. The whole variable domain, remainder taken from reference TRBV5-1 and TRBJ2-3, is KAGVTQTPRYLIKTRGQQVTLSCSPISGHRSVSWYQQTPGQGLQFLFEYFSETQRNKGNFPGRFSGRQFSNSRSEMNVSTLELGDSALYLCASSPRDNTDTQYFGPGTRLTVL.

At least ten counts were recorded for this clonotype. CDR3 DNA: TGTGCCAGCTCCCGAGACCTGGAGCAGTTCTTC. Translation gives CASSRDLEQFF. The gene calls are TRBV18 and TRBJ2-1; no clear D gene. The length of the CDR3 is 11 residues. Germline V gives CDR1 KGHSH, CDR2 LQKENI. V lost 6 bases and J 10 bases, leaving 10 bases between the germline ends.

This clonotype was seen more than once but under ten times. V usage is TRBV20-1 and J usage is TRBJ1-5, with D possibly TRBD1 on 6 matching bases. The CDR3 runs to 13 residues. The germline CDR1 and CDR2 sequences are DFQATT and SNEGSKA (reference sequence). V was clipped by 2 bases and J by 6 bases, with 11 bases between them. The CDR3 nucleotides read TGCAGTGCTAGAACAGGGTTGAGTCAGCCCCAGCATTTT. This translates into CSARTGLSQPQHF.

The table lists this clonotype with a few counts. The chain carries TRBV5-1 and TRBJ2-1; 7 nucleotides match TRBD2. In germline, CDR1 is SGHRS, CDR2 YFSETQ. This CDR3 spans 15 amino acids. V dropped 4 bases and J dropped 7; count of bases not matched to a gene: 11. CDR3 bases: TGCGCCAGCAGCACGGATTTACTTAGCGGGAATGAGCAGTTCTTC. Amino acid sequence: CASSTDLLSGNEQFF. The full variable domain, its missing parts supplied by reference TRBV5-1 and TRBJ2-1, is KAGVTQTPRYLIKTRGQQVTLSCSPISGHRSVSWYQQTPGQGLQFLFEYFSETQRNKGNFPGRFSGRQFSNSRSEMNVSTLELGDSALYLCASSTDLLSGNEQFFGPGTRLTVL.

This clonotype was seen only a few times. The V gene is TRBV6-4, the J gene TRBJ2-7, with D perhaps TRBD2 (5 bases). The germline V and J ends were trimmed by 2 bases and 3 bases, with 5 bases remaining between them. Germline V gives CDR1 MRHNA, CDR2 SNTAGT. The CDR3 contains 12 residues. The CDR3 bases are TGTGCCAGCAGTGACGGAGGCTACGAGCAGTACTTC. Its translation is CASSDGGYEQYF.

This clonotype has just a few counts. V is TRBV20-1 and J is TRBJ2-2, with 10 bases matching TRBD2. The germline V gene has CDR1 DFQATT and CDR2 SNEGSKA (reference sequence). The J segment lost 1 base and the V segment lost 0 bases, leaving 2 bases of the junction unmatched. This CDR3 spans 16 amino acids. Written as DNA, the CDR3 is TGCAGTGCTAGAGATTGGACTAGCGGGAACACCGGGGAGCTGTTTTTT. Translation gives CSARDWTSGNTGELFF.

This clonotype was detected a few times. The rearrangement uses TRBV2 and TRBJ1-1; 7 nucleotides agree with TRBD1. CDR1 SNHLY and CDR2 FYNNEI come from the germline V gene. Trimming removed 8 bases from V and 1 base from J; junction bases left unmatched: 7. This CDR3 region has 14 residues. The CDR3 region has the DNA TGTGCCAGCGGCGAACGACAGGGGAACACTGAAGCTTTCTTT. Translating gives CASGERQGNTEAFF.

This clonotype was seen ten or more times. The chain's CDR3 is CASSLAGTGGFYEQYF. CDR3 nucleotide sequence: TGTGCCAGCAGTTTAGCCGGGACAGGGGGTTTCTACGAGCAGTACTTC. The V gene is TRBV28, the J gene TRBJ2-7; 11 bases fit TRBD1. The V gene's germline CDR1 is MDHEN and CDR2 SYDVKM. This CDR3 has 16 residues. Losses at the gene ends were 2 bases for V and 3 bases for J; bases not matched to a gene: 6. Full variable domain (missing parts from reference TRBV28 and TRBJ2-7): DVKVTQSSRYLVKRTGEKVFLECVQDMDHENMFWYRQDPGLGLRLIYFSYDVKMKEKGDIPEGYSVSREKKERFSLILESASTNQTSMYLCASSLAGTGGFYEQYFGPGTRLTVT.

The chain employs TRBV10-3 and TRBJ2-7; 10 nucleotides align to TRBD1. The CDR3 consists of 14 residues. Germline CDR1 and CDR2: ENHRY and SYGVKD. V was pared by 7 bases and J by 1 base, with 4 bases of the junction left unmatched. This chain's CDR3 is CAITPGQGSYEQYF. CDR3 DNA sequence: TGTGCCATCACCCCGGGACAGGGGTCCTACGAGCAGTACTTC.

The J gene is TRBJ2-2, the V gene TRBV5-1, with 10 positions matching TRBD2. V gave up 0 bases and J gave up 6 bases; unmatched junction bases: 2. Germline V gene sequence: CDR1 SGHRS, CDR2 YFSETQ. The CDR3 runs 15 residues. The CDR3 loop reads CASSLELAGAGELFF. The CDR3 DNA follows: TGCGCCAGCAGCTTGGAGCTAGCGGGAGCCGGGGAGCTGTTTTTT.

This clonotype was picked up many times. The chain recombines TRBV24-1 with TRBJ2-2; 8 nucleotides agree with TRBD1. V dropped 4 bases and J dropped 3; count of bases not matched to a gene: 9. Per the germline V gene, CDR1 is KGHDR and CDR2 is SFDVKD. This CDR3 is built from 17 residues. The DNA for the CDR3 is TGTGCCACCAGTGACCCTCAGGACAGGGTGGACACCGGGGAGCTGTTTTTT. It specifies CATSDPQDRVDTGELFF.

The chain has TRBV30 and TRBJ1-5; 7 nucleotides match TRBD1. This CDR3 has 15 amino acids. V was pared by 0 bases and J by 6 bases, with 8 bases of the junction left unmatched. Germline CDR1 reads GTSNPN; CDR2 reads SVGIG (reference sequence). The CDR3 nucleotides read TGTGCCTGGAGTGTAGGCCAGGGGGTAAGTCAGCCCCAGCATTTT. Translation: CAWSVGQGVSQPQHF.

On this clonotype itself: A read error is possible here, since a much larger clone lies one base away. The chain uses TRBV25-1 and TRBJ2-3; D is possibly TRBD2 (6 bases). This CDR3 region has 12 residues. Germline V gene lookup returns CDR1 MGHDK and CDR2 SYGVNS. The CDR3 sequence: CTSMRRGGTQYF. CDR3 in DNA: TGTACCAGCATGCGAAGGGGAGGAACGCAGTATTTT.

This clonotype was detected ten times or more. Here the CDR3 reads CAWSDGAGGTDTQYF. CDR3 sequence (DNA): TGTGCCTGGAGTGACGGGGCAGGGGGCACAGATACGCAGTATTTT. V is TRBV30 and J is TRBJ2-3; possibly TRBD1 for D (6 bases). This CDR3 region has 15 residues. The V and J ends lost 1 base and 1 base respectively, with 12 bases between them. CDR1 is GTSNPN, CDR2 SVGIG, per germline (reference sequence).

This clonotype occurred many times. This rearrangement joins TRBV20-1 to TRBJ1-5, with D perhaps TRBD1 (5 bases). From germline, CDR1 is DFQATT and CDR2 SNEGSKA (reference sequence). V was trimmed by 3 bases and J by 6 bases, leaving 21 bases between them. The CDR3 loop spans 16 amino acids. The CDR3 spells CSARKRGHWDPQPQHF. The CDR3 DNA follows: TGCAGTGCTAGGAAACGGGGCCACTGGGATCCTCAGCCCCAGCATTTT.

This clonotype was detected only a few times. V and J are TRBV7-9 and TRBJ1-6, with TRBD1 matching 9 bases. CDR1 is SEHNR, CDR2 FQNEAQ, per germline (reference sequence). V was pared by 4 bases and J by 10 bases, with 5 bases of the junction left unmatched. This CDR3 is 14 amino acids long. This chain's CDR3 is CASSSGQGNSPLHF. DNA of the CDR3: TGTGCCAGCAGCTCCGGACAGGGGAACTCACCCCTCCACTTT.